This is a list of T cell receptor beta chains from one sample in a study of control samples from healthy donors and cancer patients. Some clones are missing from TCRdb's copy, which holds only in-frame ones; the method was immunoSEQ multiplex PCR. The sample has 95,000 to 100,000 clones; around nine tenths are singletons. The sequenced material came from blood. These TCRs come from a man aged 25 to 40 in good health. The CDR3 runs from the conserved cysteine through the conserved F or W. A D gene is named only where the DNA matches it firmly. Clone size appears in some rows only: once, few, many, or a class for an expanded clone.

TRBJ2-1 | . | TRBV15 | TRBD2 | TGTGCCACCAGCAGAGAAGGTAGCGGGAGGCTTTTCAGGAATGAGCAGTTCTTC | CATSREGSGRLFRNEQFF
TRBJ1-1 | . | TRBV2 | TRBD1 | TGTGCCAGCAGAGACAGGGATTACACTGAAGCTTTCTTT | CASRDRDYTEAFF
TRBJ1-5 | few | TRBV19 | . | TGTGCCATAGTAGACAGTAGCAATCAGCCCCAGCATTTT | CAIVDSSNQPQHF
TRBJ1-2 | . | TRBV5-1 | . | TGCGCCAGCAGCATCGGACAGAGCCCTAACTATGGCTACACCTTC | CASSIGQSPNYGYTF
TRBJ2-7 | . | TRBV7-2 | TRBD1 | TGTGCCAGCAGCTCAATACAGGGGCTTGCCACCTACGAGCAGTACTTC | CASSSIQGLATYEQYF
TRBJ2-3 | . | TRBV7-8 | . | TGTGCCAGCAGCCCTAGGGGGGCAGGGGGGACAGATACGCAGTATTTT | CASSPRGAGGTDTQYF
TRBJ2-5 | . | TRBV19 | . | TGTGCCAGTAGTCCGCAGGGGAATATGCAGACCCAGTACTTC | CASSPQGNMQTQYF
TRBJ1-1 | . | TRBV19 | TRBD1 | TGTGCCAGTAGAGCCGGGACAGGGGGCACTGAAGCTTTCTTT | CASRAGTGGTEAFF
TRBJ1-1 | . | TRBV28 | . | TGTGCCAGCAGCCCCCTTGGGAGGCCTGAAGCTTTCTTT | CASSPLGRPEAFF
TRBJ1-5 | . | TRBV4-1 | . | TGCGCCAGCAGCCAAGTCGGACAAGCGGATCAGCCCCAGCATTTT | CASSQVGQADQPQHF
TRBJ1-1 | . | TRBV19 | . | TGTGCCAGTCTATCTGCGTTTGGCACTGAAGCTTTCTTT | CASLSAFGTEAFF
TRBJ1-1 | . | TRBV18 | . | TGTGCCAGCTCGCGGACGGATCTGAACACTGAAGCTTTCTTT | CASSRTDLNTEAFF
TRBJ1-1 | . | TRBV7-6 | . | TGTGCCAGCAGCTTGGGGGGCAGCAACACTGAAGCTTTCTTT | CASSLGGSNTEAFF
TRBJ2-2 | . | TRBV3-1/TRBV3-2 | TRBD1 | TGTGCCAGCAGCCCTAACGTTAGGGACAGGGGTCCTGGGGAGCTGTTTTTT | CASSPNVRDRGPGELFF
TRBJ2-7 | . | TRBV12-5 | . | TGTGCTAGTGGTTGGCAGGGACTCCCCTACGAGCAGTACTTC | CASGWQGLPYEQYF
TRBJ1-1 | . | TRBV19 | . | TGTGCCAGTAGTATGGGACATGTGAACACTGAAGCTTTCTTT | CASSMGHVNTEAFF
TRBJ2-2 | once | TRBV6-5 | . | TGTGCCAGCAGTTACGGAAGAGCCGGGGAGCTGTTTTTT | CASSYGRAGELFF
TRBJ2-7 | once | TRBV13 | TRBD2 | TGTGCCAGCAGTCAAACTAGCGGGAAATCCTACGAGCAGTACTTC | CASSQTSGKSYEQYF
TRBJ2-2 | . | TRBV12-3/TRBV12-4 | . | TGTGCCAGCAGTTTACAGAACACCGGGGAGCTGTTTTTT | CASSLQNTGELFF
TRBJ2-1 | . | TRBV5-5 | . | TGTGCCAGCAGCTTAGATACGGATGAGCAGTTCTTC | CASSLDTDEQFF
TRBJ2-3 | . | TRBV6-6 | . | TGTGCCAGCAGTATCACTATTAGCACAGATACGCAGTATTTT | CASSITISTDTQYF
TRBJ1-6 | . | TRBV15 | . | TGTGCCACCAGCAGAGATAGGGCTTATAATTCACCCCTCCACTTT | CATSRDRAYNSPLHF
TRBJ2-7 | . | TRBV3-1/TRBV3-2 | . | TGTGCCAGCCGAAGGGACTCCAGCTCCTACGAGCAGTACTTC | CASRRDSSSYEQYF
TRBJ2-2 | few | TRBV5-4 | . | TGTGCCAGCAGTTCCGGACCGAACACCGGGGAGCTGTTTTTT | CASSSGPNTGELFF
TRBJ1-2 | . | TRBV28 | . | TGTGCCAGCAGTTCAGGGGTCCAATATGGCTACACCTTC | CASSSGVQYGYTF
TRBJ1-5 | . | TRBV5-4 | . | TGTGCCAGCAGCTTGCCTGGAAGGGCCCAGCATTTT | CASSLPGRAQHF
TRBJ2-2 | . | TRBV2 | TRBD2 | TGTGCCAGCAACAGCGGGGGGGCCTTAACCGGGGAGCTGTTTTTT | CASNSGGALTGELFF
TRBJ1-1 | . | TRBV30 | TRBD1 | TGTGCCTGGAGTTACCAGGACAGGGGGTTGGTGAACACTGAAGCTTTCTTT | CAWSYQDRGLVNTEAFF
TRBJ1-2 | . | TRBV30 | . | TGTGCCTGGACGCAGGGAGCTAACTATGGCTACACCTTC | CAWTQGANYGYTF
TRBJ2-2 | . | TRBV7-2 | . | TGTGCCAGCGGGAAGGGGGGGAAGATCACCGGGGAGCTGTTTTTT | CASGKGGKITGELFF
TRBJ1-6 | once | TRBV6-5 | . | TGTGCCAGCAGTTATGAATCTAATTCACCCCTCCACTTT | CASSYESNSPLHF
TRBJ1-1 | . | TRBV6-2/TRBV6-3 | . | TGTGCCAGCAGTTACTCGATGGGGAAGCCAAACGAGGCTTTCTTT | CASSYSMGKPNEAFF
TRBJ2-3 | once | TRBV18 | . | TGTGCCAGCTCACCAATCCCCACCTGGGGACCCACAGATACGCAGTATTTT | CASSPIPTWGPTDTQYF
TRBJ1-1 | once | TRBV21-1 | . | TGTGCCAGCAGCCCCCCCCTGGGACAGGGCACTGAAGCTTTCTTT | CASSPPLGQGTEAFF
TRBJ1-1 | . | TRBV19 | . | TGTGCCAGTAGTAAAACAGGGTGGACTGAAGCTTTCTTT | CASSKTGWTEAFF
TRBJ2-5 | . | TRBV25-1 | . | TGTGCCAGCAGTGAAGCGGGAATTCAAGAGACCCAGTACTTC | CASSEAGIQETQYF
TRBJ2-7 | . | TRBV7-8 | . | TGTGCCAGCAGCTCCGAGTTGAGACAACCCGAGCAGTACTTC | CASSSELRQPEQYF
TRBJ1-6 | . | TRBV6-5 | . | TGTGCCAGCAGTTACTCGATGAGAGCCACTTCACCCCTCCACTTT | CASSYSMRATSPLHF
TRBJ1-6 | . | TRBV19 | . | TGTGCCAGTAGACCCCGACAGAATTCACCCCTCCACTTT | CASRPRQNSPLHF
TRBJ1-1 | few | TRBV10-3 | . | TGTGCCATCAGTTCCACAAGGGTCGAGGCTGAAGCTTTCTTT | CAISSTRVEAEAFF
TRBJ1-5 | . | TRBV19 | . | TGTGCCAGTAGTATAGTGGGCGACAGAATTAATCAGCCCCAGCATTTT | CASSIVGDRINQPQHF
TRBJ1-5 | . | TRBV19 | TRBD1 | TGTGCCAGTACGGACAGGGGTGGTCAGCCCCAGCATTTT | CASTDRGGQPQHF
TRBJ1-2 | . | TRBV6-5 | . | TGTGCCAGCAGGGACAGTGCTAACTATGGCTACACCTTC | CASRDSANYGYTF
TRBJ1-5 | . | TRBV2 | . | TGTGCCAGCAAGACAGGCGAGAGGCAGCCCCAGCATTTT | CASKTGERQPQHF